The sample holds one count of the clone carrying this T cell receptor beta chain. The data stem from a study of cytomegalovirus exposure and HLA in healthy donors. Researchers ran the PCR with 60 Vbeta and 13 Jbeta primers. Sequencing was performed with immunoSEQ multiplex PCR; in TCRdb, only in-frame clones are kept and a portion is missing. The sample carries some 150,000 clones, around 76% recorded once. The V gene's germline CDR1 is SGHVS and CDR2 FNYEAQ. The CDR3 totals 16 residues. J was trimmed by 3 bases and V by 5 bases; bases with no gene match: 12. This chain connects TRBV7-6 to TRBJ2-5; 7 nucleotides align to TRBD2. Sequenced input: PBMCs. The origin of this receptor is a man in his late teens or twenties in good health and CMV-seronegative. The CDR3 spells CASSTRPLAGEETQYF. The CDR3 DNA reads as TGTGCCAGCAGCACCAGGCCCTTAGCGGGCGAAGAGACCCAGTACTTC.